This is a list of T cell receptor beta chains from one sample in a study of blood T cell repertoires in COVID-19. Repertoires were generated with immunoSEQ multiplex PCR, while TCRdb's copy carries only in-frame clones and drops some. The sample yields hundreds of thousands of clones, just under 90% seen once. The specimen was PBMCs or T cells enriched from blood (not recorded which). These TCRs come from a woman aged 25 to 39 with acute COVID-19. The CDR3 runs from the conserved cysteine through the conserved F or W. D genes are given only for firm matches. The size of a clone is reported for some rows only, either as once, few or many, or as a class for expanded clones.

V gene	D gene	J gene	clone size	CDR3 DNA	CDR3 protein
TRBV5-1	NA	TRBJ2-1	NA	TGCGCCAGCAGCTTGCATGGCGGGCGCAGTTATGAGCAGTTCTTC	CASSLHGGRSYEQFF
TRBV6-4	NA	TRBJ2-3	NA	TGTGCCAGCAAAAGCCAGGGAACGACAGATACGCAGTATTTT	CASKSQGTTDTQYF
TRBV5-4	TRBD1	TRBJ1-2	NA	TGTGCCAGCAGCTTTGACGGACAGGAATCCGACGGCTACACCTTC	CASSFDGQESDGYTF
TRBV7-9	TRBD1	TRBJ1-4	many	TGTGCCAGCAGCACCGACAGGGGGCGTAATGAAAAACTGTTTTTT	CASSTDRGRNEKLFF
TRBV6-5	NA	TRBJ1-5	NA	TGTGCCAGCAGTTACTCACAGGGCGTTCAGCCCCAGCATTTT	CASSYSQGVQPQHF
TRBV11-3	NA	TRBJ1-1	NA	TGTGCCAGCAGCCTTCAGGGAAACACTGAAGCTTTCTTT	CASSLQGNTEAFF
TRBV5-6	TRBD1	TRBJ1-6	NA	TGTGCCAGCAGTTCCGGACAGGGAAGTAATTCACCCCTCCACTTT	CASSSGQGSNSPLHF
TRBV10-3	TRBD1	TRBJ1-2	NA	TGTGCCATAACTCCAGGGGGCGATGGCTACACCTTC	CAITPGGDGYTF
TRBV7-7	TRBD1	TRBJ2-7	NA	TGTGCCAGCAGTCCGGACAGGGGTGAAGAGCAGTACTTC	CASSPDRGEEQYF
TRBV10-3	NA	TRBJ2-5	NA	TGTGCCATCAGTGAGTCGGGGCAGGGAATCCAAGAGACCCAGTACTTC	CAISESGQGIQETQYF
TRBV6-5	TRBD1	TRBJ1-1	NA	TGTGCCAGTCGACAGGGGATGAACACTGAAGCTTTCTTT	CASRQGMNTEAFF
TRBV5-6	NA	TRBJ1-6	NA	TGTGCCAGCAGCTTGGTGTCCCAGGGCGATTCACCCCTCCACTTT	CASSLVSQGDSPLHF
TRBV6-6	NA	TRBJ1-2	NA	TGTGCCAGCAGTAACCCGTTCCCGGACAGCTTTGGCTACACCTTC	CASSNPFPDSFGYTF
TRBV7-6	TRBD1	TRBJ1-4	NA	TGTGCCAGCAGCACCCGGACAGGGGGGAATGAAAAACTGTTTTTT	CASSTRTGGNEKLFF
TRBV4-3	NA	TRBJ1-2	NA	TGCGCCAGCAGCCAAAATACCGGGACAAGTCATGGCTACACCTTC	CASSQNTGTSHGYTF
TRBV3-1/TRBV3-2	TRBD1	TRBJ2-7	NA	TGTGCCAGCAGGGGTACAGGGGCCATCGAGCAGTACTTC	CASRGTGAIEQYF
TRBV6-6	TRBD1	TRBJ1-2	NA	TGTGCCAGCAGTAGGACATCGGTAACAGGGGCTGGAGGCTACACCTTC	CASSRTSVTGAGGYTF
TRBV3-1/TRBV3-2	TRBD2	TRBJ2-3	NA	TGTGCCAGCAGCCAAGTACTAGCGACGACAGATACGCAGTATTTT	CASSQVLATTDTQYF
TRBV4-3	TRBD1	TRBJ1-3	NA	TGCGCCAGCAGCCCCGAGACAGGGAATCTTGGAAACACCATATATTTT	CASSPETGNLGNTIYF
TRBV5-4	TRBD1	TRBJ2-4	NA	TGTGCCAGCAGCTTTCTCGGACAGGGAGAGGCCAAAAACATTCAGTACTTC	CASSFLGQGEAKNIQYF
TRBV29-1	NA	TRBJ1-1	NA	TGCAGCGTTGACATGAACACTGAAGCTTTCTTT	CSVDMNTEAFF
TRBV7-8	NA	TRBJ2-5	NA	TGTGCCAGCAGTTACATGGGACATCCCCAAGAGACCCAGTACTTC	CASSYMGHPQETQYF
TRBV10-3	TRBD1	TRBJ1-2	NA	TGTGCCATCAGGTTCGGGACAGGGACCATTAACTATGGCTACACCTTC	CAIRFGTGTINYGYTF
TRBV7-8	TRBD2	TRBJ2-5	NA	TGTGCCAGCAGCTTAGTGGCGGGGGGGCTTGAGACCCAGTACTTC	CASSLVAGGLETQYF
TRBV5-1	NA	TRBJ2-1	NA	TGCGCCAGCAGCTTCCTCGAACGGGACAATGAGCAGTTCTTC	CASSFLERDNEQFF
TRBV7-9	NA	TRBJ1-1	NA	TGTGCCAGCAGCTTGGAGGGTCTGGAAGCTTTCTTT	CASSLEGLEAFF
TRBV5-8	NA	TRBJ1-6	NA	TGTGCCAGCAGCCTGGGGAGCTTAGATTCACCCCTCCACTTT	CASSLGSLDSPLHF
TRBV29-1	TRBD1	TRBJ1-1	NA	TGCAGCGTTGAGGGGACAGTTGGACTAAGGCCGAACACTGAAGCTTTCTTT	CSVEGTVGLRPNTEAFF
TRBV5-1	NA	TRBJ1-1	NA	TGCGCCAGCAGCCTAACATCCTTACAGGGTTCCACTGAAGCTTTCTTT	CASSLTSLQGSTEAFF
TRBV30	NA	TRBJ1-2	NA	TGTGCCTGGCACGACCGGGAAGGTGGCTACACCTTC	CAWHDREGGYTF
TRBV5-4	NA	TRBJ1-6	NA	TGTGCCAGCGGCACTGACAGGAAAGATTCACCCCTCCACTTT	CASGTDRKDSPLHF
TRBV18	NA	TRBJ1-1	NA	TGTGCCAGCTCTCGATTCCCCCCTGGGGACGCAGCGGGAAACACTGAAGCTTTCTTT	CASSRFPPGDAAGNTEAFF
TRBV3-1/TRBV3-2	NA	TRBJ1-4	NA	TGTGCCAGCAGCTTCCGCAGGGGAGACAATGAAAAACTGTTTTTT	CASSFRRGDNEKLFF
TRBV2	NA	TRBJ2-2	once	TGTGCCAGCCTCGCCGGGACTTCGAACACCGGGGAGCTGTTTTTT	CASLAGTSNTGELFF
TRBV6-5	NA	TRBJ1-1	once	TGTGCCAGCAGTTACGAGGGGGACACTGAAGCTTTCTTT	CASSYEGDTEAFF
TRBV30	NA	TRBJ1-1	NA	TGTGCCTGGAGTGTCCGGGAGAACACTGAAGCTTTCTTT	CAWSVRENTEAFF
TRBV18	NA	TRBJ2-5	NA	TGTGCCAGCTCACCAATGACAGGTGGGCAAGAGACCCAGTACTTC	CASSPMTGGQETQYF
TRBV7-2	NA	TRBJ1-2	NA	TGTGCCAGCAGCCCCCGTTCGGCCCGGGCTAACTATGGCTACACCTTC	CASSPRSARANYGYTF
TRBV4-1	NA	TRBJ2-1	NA	TGCGCCAGCAGCCAAGACAGCTGGAGCACCAATGAGCAGTTCTTC	CASSQDSWSTNEQFF
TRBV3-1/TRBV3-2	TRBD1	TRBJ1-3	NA	TGTGCCAGCCAGACAGGGAGAGGAAACACCATATATTTT	CASQTGRGNTIYF
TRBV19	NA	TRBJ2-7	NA	TGTGCCAGTAGTAAACTGGGGACACTATGGGAGCAGTACTTC	CASSKLGTLWEQYF
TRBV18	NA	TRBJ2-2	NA	TGTGCCAGCTCACCTGACAGAACGAACACCGGGGAGCTGTTTTTT	CASSPDRTNTGELFF
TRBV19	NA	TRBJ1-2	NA	TGTGCCAGTAGTAGCATGTCCATTAGCACCTATGGCTACACCTTC	CASSSMSISTYGYTF
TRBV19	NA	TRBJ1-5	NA	TGTGCCAGTAGTTTGGGTTCGCGACATAGCAATCAGCCCCAGCATTTT	CASSLGSRHSNQPQHF
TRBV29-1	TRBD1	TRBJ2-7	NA	TGCAGCGGGGGACAGGTCTACGAGCAGTACTTC	CSGGQVYEQYF
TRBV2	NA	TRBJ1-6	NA	TGTGCCAGCCGACTGAGCACGGCGGCACCCCTCCACTTT	CASRLSTAAPLHF
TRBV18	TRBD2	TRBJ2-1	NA	TGTGCCAGCTCACAGACAGAAGTAGCGGGGTACGAGCAGTTCTTC	CASSQTEVAGYEQFF
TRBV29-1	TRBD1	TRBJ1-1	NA	TGCAGCGTTGGAAGACAGGGGAACACTGAAGCTTTCTTT	CSVGRQGNTEAFF
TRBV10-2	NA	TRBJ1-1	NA	TGCGCCAGCAGAAATGTCCAGAACACTGAAGCTTTCTTT	CASRNVQNTEAFF
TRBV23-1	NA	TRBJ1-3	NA	TGCGCCAGCAGACATACCTCTGGAAACACCATATATTTT	CASRHTSGNTIYF
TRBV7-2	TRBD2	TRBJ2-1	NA	TGTGCCAGCAGCCTTGCTAGCGGGGACTACAATGAGCAGTTCTTC	CASSLASGDYNEQFF
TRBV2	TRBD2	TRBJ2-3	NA	TGTGCCAGCAACCGAGGACTAGCGGGGGGGCCAGATACGCAGTATTTT	CASNRGLAGGPDTQYF
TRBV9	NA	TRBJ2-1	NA	TGTGCCAGCAGCGCAAGCCGGGACTACAATGAGCAGTTCTTC	CASSASRDYNEQFF